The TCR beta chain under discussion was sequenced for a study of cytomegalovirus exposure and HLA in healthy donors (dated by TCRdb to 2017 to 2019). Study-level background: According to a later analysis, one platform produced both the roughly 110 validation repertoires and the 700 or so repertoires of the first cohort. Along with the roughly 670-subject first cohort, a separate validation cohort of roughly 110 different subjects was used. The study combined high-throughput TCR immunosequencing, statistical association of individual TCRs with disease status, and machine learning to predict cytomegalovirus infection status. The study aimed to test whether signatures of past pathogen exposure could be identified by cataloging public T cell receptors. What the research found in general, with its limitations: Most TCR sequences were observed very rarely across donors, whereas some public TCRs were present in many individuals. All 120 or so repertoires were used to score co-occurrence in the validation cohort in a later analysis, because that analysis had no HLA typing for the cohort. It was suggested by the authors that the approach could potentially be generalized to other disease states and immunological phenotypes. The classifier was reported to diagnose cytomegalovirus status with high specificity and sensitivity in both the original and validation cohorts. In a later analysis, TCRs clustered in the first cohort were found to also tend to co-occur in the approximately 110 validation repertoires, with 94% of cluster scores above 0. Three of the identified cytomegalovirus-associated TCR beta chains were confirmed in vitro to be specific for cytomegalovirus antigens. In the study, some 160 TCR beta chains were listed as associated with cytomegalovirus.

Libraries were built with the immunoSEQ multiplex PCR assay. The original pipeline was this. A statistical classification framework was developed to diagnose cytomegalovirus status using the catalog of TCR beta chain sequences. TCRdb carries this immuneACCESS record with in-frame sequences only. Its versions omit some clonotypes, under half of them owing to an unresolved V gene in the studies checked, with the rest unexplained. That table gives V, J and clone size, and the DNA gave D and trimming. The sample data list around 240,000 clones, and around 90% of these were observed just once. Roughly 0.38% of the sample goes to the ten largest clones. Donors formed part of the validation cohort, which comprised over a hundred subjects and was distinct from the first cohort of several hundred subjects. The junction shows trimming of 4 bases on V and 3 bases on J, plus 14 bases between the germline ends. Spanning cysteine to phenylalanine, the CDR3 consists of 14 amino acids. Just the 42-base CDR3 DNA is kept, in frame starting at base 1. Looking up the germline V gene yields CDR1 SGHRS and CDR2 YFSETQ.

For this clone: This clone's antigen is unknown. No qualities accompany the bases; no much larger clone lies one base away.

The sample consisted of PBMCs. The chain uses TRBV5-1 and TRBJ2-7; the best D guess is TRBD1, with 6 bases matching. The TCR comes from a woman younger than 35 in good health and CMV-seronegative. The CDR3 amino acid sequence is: CASSKGQNYYEQYF. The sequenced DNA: TGCGCCAGCAGCAAAGGACAGAACTACTACGAGCAGTACTTC.